This paragraph reports one TCR beta chain. This entry belongs to a study of blood T cell repertoires in COVID-19. About the study: T cells, B-cell-depleted T cells, or PBMCs provided the cDNA or gDNA that served as material.

The length of the CDR3 is 12 residues. J lost 11 bases, V lost 3 bases, and 6 bases had no gene match. Germline CDR1 reads LNHDA; CDR2 reads SQIVND (reference sequence). Profiled with immunoSEQ multiplex PCR; TCRdb holds only in-frame clones, not every one. The sample includes more than 300,000 clones, about 89% of them seen just once. Patients of the Seattle cohort, enrolled during active infection, were followed longitudinally. The sequence was collected from a woman aged 25 to 39 with COVID-19, enrolled during active disease. The V gene is TRBV19, the J gene TRBJ1-1; the match to TRBD1 covers 7 bases. Material: peripheral blood. DNA of the CDR3: TGTGCCAGTAGTATGATAGGGGGCCAGGCTTTCTTT. This encodes CASSMIGGQAFF.